Following are 9 T cell receptor beta chains from one sample sequenced in a study of blood T cell repertoires in COVID-19. Repertoires were generated with immunoSEQ multiplex PCR, while TCRdb's copy carries only in-frame clones and drops some. The sample contains 380,000 or so clones, approximately 88% of which appear only once. Sequenced: PBMCs or T cells enriched from blood (not recorded which). The receptors stem from a woman in her 30s with acute COVID-19.

The chain is built from TRBV5-1 and TRBJ1-1; D unresolved. CDR3 length equals 14 residues. Germline V gene lookup returns CDR1 SGHRS and CDR2 YFSETQ. The V end lost 4 bases, the J end lost 1 base, and 11 bases lay between the germline ends. The DNA of the CDR3 is TGCGCCAGCAGCAAAACAGACACGAACACTGAAGCTTTCTTT. Translating gives CASSKTDTNTEAFF.

This chain connects TRBV6-2 or TRBV6-3 to TRBJ2-1; the match to TRBD1 covers 10 bases. The CDR3 has 15 residues. J was trimmed by 6 bases and V by 5 bases; bases with no gene match: 7. Per germline, CDR1 MNHEY and CDR2 SVGEGT. The CDR3 coding sequence is TGTGCCAGCAGTAACCTTCGGACAGGGGGCAATGAGCAGTTCTTC. This translates into CASSNLRTGGNEQFF.

CDR3 nucleotides: TGTGCCAGCAGCTTATCGGGGGTCGAGACCCAGTACTTC. Protein sequence: CASSLSGVETQYF. The chain employs TRBV7-3 and TRBJ2-5, with D possibly TRBD2 on 6 matching bases. V dropped 2 bases and J dropped 5 bases, with 9 bases sitting between them. CDR3 length: 13 amino acids. In germline, CDR1 is SGHTA, CDR2 FQGTGA.

The DNA for the CDR3 is TGTGCCAGCAGCTTGGGAGGCAGGGCTGCTGGCTACACCTTC. It specifies CASSLGGRAAGYTF. The genes are TRBV5-6 and TRBJ1-2; possible D gene TRBD1, 5 bases. Germline V gives CDR1 SGHDT, CDR2 YYEEEE. The CDR3 contains 14 residues. Trimming pared 0 bases from V and 7 bases from J, leaving 13 bases between.

The chain uses TRBV2 and TRBJ1-2, with D maybe TRBD1 (5 bases). V was shortened by 10 bases and J by 8 bases, with 11 bases between the two germline ends. The CDR3 is 10 amino acids. Germline-derived CDR1 and CDR2 are SNHLY and FYNNEI. The CDR3: CAIGGYGYTF. The CDR3 nucleotides are TGTGCCATCGGGGGGTACGGCTACACCTTC.

The V gene is TRBV15, the J gene TRBJ2-7, with D unclear. Germline CDR1 is LNHNV and CDR2 is YYDKDF (reference sequence). V was pared by 1 base and J by 2 bases, with 9 bases between. The CDR3 runs to 14 residues. This CDR3 is CATSRGGLAYEQYF. CDR3 nucleotides: TGTGCCACCAGCAGAGGAGGTCTGGCCTACGAGCAGTACTTC.

This chain uses TRBV3-1 (or the pseudogene TRBV3-2) with TRBJ2-1, with a weak D call TRBD2 (5 bases). V was shortened by 5 bases and J by 6 bases, with 17 bases between the two germline ends. Germline CDR1 and CDR2: LGHDT and YNNKEL (reference sequence). This CDR3 spans 15 amino acids. The DNA for the CDR3 is TGTGCCAGCAGCTCGATAGCGTCTATCCGCAATGAGCAGTTCTTC. Its protein product is CASSSIASIRNEQFF.

This chain joins TRBV18 and TRBJ1-2; maybe TRBD1 (6 bases). This CDR3 region has 15 residues. The ends were cut back, 3 bases at V and 4 bases at J, with 15 bases in the middle. Germline V lookup: CDR1 KGHSH, CDR2 LQKENI. CDR3 residues: CASSPPGTPRYGYTF. CDR3 nucleotides: TGTGCCAGCTCACCTCCCGGGACACCCCGCTATGGCTACACCTTC.

Concerning this clone: One end of the junction varies from germline; a read error may be responsible. The chain carries TRBV12-3 or TRBV12-4 and TRBJ1-2; 7 bases fit TRBD1. The CDR3 spans 12 residues. CDR3 sequence reads: CASSHGEWDRNF. DNA for the CDR3: TGTGCCAGCAGTCATGGGGAATGGGACAGAAACTTC.